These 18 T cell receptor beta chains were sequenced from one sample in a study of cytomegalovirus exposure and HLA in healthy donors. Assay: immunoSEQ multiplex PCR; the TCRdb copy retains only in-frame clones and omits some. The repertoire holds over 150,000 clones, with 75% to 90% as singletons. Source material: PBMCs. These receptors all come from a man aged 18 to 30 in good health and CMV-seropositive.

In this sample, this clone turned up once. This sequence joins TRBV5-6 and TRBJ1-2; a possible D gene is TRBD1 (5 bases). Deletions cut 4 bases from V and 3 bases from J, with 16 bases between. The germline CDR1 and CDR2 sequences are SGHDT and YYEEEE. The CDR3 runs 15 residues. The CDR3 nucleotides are TGTGCCAGCAGCCCCTTGGGCAGGGAGGACTATGGCTACACCTTC. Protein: CASSPLGREDYGYTF.

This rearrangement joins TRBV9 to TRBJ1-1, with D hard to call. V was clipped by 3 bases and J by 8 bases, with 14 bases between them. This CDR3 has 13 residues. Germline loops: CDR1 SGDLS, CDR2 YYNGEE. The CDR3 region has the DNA TGTGCCAGCAGCGCTCAGGAGGAGAACGAAGCTTTCTTT. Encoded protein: CASSAQEENEAFF.

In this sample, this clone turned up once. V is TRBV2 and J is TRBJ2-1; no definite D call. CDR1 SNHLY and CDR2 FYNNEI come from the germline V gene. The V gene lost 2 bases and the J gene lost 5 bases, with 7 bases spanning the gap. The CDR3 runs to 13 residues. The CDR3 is CASSELRNNEQFF. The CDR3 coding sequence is TGTGCCAGCAGTGAACTGCGGAACAATGAGCAGTTCTTC.

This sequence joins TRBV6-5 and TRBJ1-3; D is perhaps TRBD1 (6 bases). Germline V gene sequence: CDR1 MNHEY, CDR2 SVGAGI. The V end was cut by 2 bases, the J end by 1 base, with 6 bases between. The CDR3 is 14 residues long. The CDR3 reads CASSYGQSGNTIYF. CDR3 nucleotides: TGTGCCAGCAGTTACGGACAGTCTGGAAACACCATATATTTT.

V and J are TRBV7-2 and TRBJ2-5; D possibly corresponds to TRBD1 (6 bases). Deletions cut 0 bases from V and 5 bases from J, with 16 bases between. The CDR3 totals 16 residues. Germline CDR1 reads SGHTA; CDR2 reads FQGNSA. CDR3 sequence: CASSLARPGVGETQYF. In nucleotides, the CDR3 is TGTGCCAGCAGCTTAGCGAGGCCAGGGGTAGGCGAGACCCAGTACTTC.

CDR3 sequence: CASSVGQFPYEQYF. In DNA, the CDR3 is TGTGCCAGCAGCGTAGGACAGTTCCCCTACGAGCAGTACTTC. The rearrangement joins TRBV9 to TRBJ2-7, with a weak D call TRBD1 (5 bases). CDR3 length: 14 residues. Germline V gene sequence: CDR1 SGDLS, CDR2 YYNGEE. V lost 0 bases and J lost 2, with 9 bases in between. Full variable domain (missing parts from reference TRBV9 and TRBJ2-7): DSGVTQTPKHLITATGQRVTLRCSPRSGDLSVYWYQQSLDQGLQFLIQYYNGEERAKGNILERFSAQQFPDLHSELNLSSLELGDSALYFCASSVGQFPYEQYFGPGTRLTVT.

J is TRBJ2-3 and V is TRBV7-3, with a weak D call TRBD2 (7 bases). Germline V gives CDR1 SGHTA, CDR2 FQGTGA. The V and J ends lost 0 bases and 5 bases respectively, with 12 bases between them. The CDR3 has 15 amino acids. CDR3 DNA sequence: TGTGCCAGCAGCTTAACGTGGGGGGGCGGAGATACGCAGTATTTT. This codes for CASSLTWGGGDTQYF.

The CDR3: CASSFPGTGAGELFF. The CDR3 coding sequence is TGTGCCAGCAGTTTCCCCGGGACAGGGGCCGGGGAGCTGTTTTTT. The chain joins TRBV27 to TRBJ2-2; 10 bases map to TRBD1. The CDR3 runs to 15 residues. Germline-derived CDR1 and CDR2 are MNHEY and SMNVEV (reference sequence). Germline trimming cut 3 bases from V and 6 bases from J; bases unmatched to any gene: 4.

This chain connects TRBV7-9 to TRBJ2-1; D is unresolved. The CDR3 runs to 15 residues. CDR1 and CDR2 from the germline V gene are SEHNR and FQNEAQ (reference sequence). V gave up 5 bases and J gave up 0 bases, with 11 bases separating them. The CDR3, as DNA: TGTGCCAGCAGCGTGACACCTACCTCCTACAATGAGCAGTTCTTC. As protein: CASSVTPTSYNEQFF.

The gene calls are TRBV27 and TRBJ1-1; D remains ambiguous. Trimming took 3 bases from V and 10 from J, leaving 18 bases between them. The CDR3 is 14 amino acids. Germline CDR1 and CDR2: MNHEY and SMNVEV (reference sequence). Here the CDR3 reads CASSLTYPPVVAFF. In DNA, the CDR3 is TGTGCCAGCAGTTTGACATATCCTCCCGTAGTAGCTTTCTTT.

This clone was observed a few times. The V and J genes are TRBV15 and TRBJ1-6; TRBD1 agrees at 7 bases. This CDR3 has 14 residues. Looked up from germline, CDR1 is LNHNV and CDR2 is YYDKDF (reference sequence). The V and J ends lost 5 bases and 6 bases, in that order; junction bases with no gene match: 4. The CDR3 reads CATSWGDSNSPLHF. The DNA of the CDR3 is TGTGCCACCAGCTGGGGGGACAGTAATTCACCCCTCCACTTT. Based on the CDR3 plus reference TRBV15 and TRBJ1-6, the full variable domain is DAMVIQNPRYQVTQFGKPVTLSCSQTLNHNVMYWYQQKSSQAPKLLFHYYDKDFNNEADTPDNFQSRRPNTSFCFLDIRSPGLGDTAMYLCATSWGDSNSPLHFGNGTRLTVT.

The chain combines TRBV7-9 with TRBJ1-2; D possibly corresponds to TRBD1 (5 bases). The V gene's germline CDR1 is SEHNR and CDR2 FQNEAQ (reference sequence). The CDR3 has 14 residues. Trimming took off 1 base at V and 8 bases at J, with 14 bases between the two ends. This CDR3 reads CASSLEVAGWGYTF. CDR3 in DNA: TGTGCCAGCAGCTTAGAGGTGGCAGGGTGGGGCTACACCTTC.

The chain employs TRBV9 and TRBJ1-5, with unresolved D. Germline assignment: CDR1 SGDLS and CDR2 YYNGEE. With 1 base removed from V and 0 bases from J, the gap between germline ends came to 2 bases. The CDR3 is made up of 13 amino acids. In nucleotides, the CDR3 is TGTGCCAGCAGCGTATATAGCAATCAGCCCCAGCATTTT. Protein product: CASSVYSNQPQHF. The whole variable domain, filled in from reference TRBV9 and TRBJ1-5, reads DSGVTQTPKHLITATGQRVTLRCSPRSGDLSVYWYQQSLDQGLQFLIQYYNGEERAKGNILERFSAQQFPDLHSELNLSSLELGDSALYFCASSVYSNQPQHFGDGTRLSIL.

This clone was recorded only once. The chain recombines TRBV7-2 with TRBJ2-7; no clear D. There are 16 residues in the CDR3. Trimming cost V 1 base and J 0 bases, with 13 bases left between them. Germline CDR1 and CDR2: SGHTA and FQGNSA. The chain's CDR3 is CASSLEGLRSSYEQYF. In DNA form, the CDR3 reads TGTGCCAGCAGCTTAGAAGGTTTACGGAGCTCCTACGAGCAGTACTTC.

The CDR3 DNA is TGTGCCAGCAGCCTAGGACAGTCCACAGATACGCAGTATTTT. Translating gives CASSLGQSTDTQYF. The chain links TRBV7-7 to TRBJ2-3; D may be TRBD1 (6 bases). With 5 bases removed from V and 2 bases from J, the gap between germline ends came to 11 bases. This CDR3 is 14 amino acids long. Per the germline V gene, CDR1 is SSHAT and CDR2 is FNYEAQ (reference sequence). The variable domain in full, with the rest retrieved from reference TRBV7-7 and TRBJ2-3, is GAGVSQSPRYKVTKRGQDVTLRCDPISSHATLYWYQQALGQGPEFLTYFNYEAQPDKSGLPSDRFSAERPEGSISTLTIQRTEQRDSAMYRCASSLGQSTDTQYFGPGTRLTVL.

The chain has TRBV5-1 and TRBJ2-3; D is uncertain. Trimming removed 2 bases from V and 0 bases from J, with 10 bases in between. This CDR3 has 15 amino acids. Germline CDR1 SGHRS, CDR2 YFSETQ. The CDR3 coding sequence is TGCGCCAGCAGCTTAGGCGGAACTAGCACAGATACGCAGTATTTT. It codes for CASSLGGTSTDTQYF.

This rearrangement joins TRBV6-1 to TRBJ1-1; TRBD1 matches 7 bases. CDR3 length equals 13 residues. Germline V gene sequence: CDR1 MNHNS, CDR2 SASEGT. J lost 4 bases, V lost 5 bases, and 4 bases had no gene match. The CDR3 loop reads CASSNRGGTEAFF. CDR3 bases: TGTGCCAGCAGTAACAGGGGAGGCACTGAAGCTTTCTTT.

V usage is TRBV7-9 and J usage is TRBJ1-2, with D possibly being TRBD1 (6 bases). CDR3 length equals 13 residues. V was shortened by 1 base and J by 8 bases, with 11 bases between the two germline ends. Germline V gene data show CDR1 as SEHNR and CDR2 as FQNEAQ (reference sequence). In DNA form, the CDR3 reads TGTGCCAGCAGCTTAGAGGCAGGGGACGGCTACACCTTC. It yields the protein CASSLEAGDGYTF.